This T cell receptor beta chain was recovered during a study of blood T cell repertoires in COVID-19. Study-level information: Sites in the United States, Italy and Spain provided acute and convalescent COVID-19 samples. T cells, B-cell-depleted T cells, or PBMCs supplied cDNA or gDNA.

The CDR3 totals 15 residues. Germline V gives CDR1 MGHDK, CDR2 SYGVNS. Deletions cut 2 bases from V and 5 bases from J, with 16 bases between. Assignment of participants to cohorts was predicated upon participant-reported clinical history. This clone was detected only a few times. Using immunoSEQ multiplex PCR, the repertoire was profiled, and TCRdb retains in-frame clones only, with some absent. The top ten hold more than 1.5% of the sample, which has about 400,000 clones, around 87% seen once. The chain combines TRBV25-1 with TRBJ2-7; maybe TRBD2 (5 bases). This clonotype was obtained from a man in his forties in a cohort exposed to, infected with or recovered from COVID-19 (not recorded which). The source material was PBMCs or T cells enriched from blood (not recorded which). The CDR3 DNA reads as TGTGCCAGCAGTGAAACGGGGAAGAGGAACCACGAGCAGTACTTC. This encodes CASSETGKRNHEQYF.